This T cell receptor (beta chain) came from a study of regulatory T cells in long-lasting Graves disease. V lost 5 bases and J 3 bases, leaving 10 bases between the germline ends. This CDR3 comprises 13 residues. This clonotype was found a few times. Sequencing libraries for TCR beta were prepared with iRepertoire HTBI primers and Arm-PCR of CDR3 regions. In TCRdb, the multiplex PCR reads were re-called with MiXCR into one record per CDR3 protein. The sample shows around 500,000 distinct CDR3 sequences, approximately 16% of them seen only once. The time point is: newly diagnosed GD, antithyroid drugs for less than 3 months. Generation of the TCR library employed RNA extracted from PBMCs. These same data were also listed under a study on T cells in Graves' hyperthyroidism and ophthalmopathy.

V usage is TRBV12-3 or TRBV12-4 and J usage is TRBJ1-1; D is uncertain. The material sequenced was peripheral blood mononuclear cells (PBMCs), taken at new diagnosis, from a patient treated with antithyroid drugs. This clonotype was sampled from a woman aged 35 to 60 with Graves disease. As DNA, the CDR3 is TGTGCCAGCAGTAAAGGGATTTACACTGAAGCTTTCTTT. It codes for CASSKGIYTEAFF.